Each of the 12 T cell receptor beta chains below was sequenced from the same sample in a study of shared clonotypes between healthy human individuals. Data came from immunoSEQ multiplex PCR; TCRdb stores just in-frame clones and leaves some out. The sample yields around 700,000 clones, under 95% seen once. Terminally differentiated effector memory CD45RA+ cells were excluded by CCR7 positive selection of CD45RO-negative cells. The sample taken for sequencing was naive CD8+ T cells sorted from blood. Every receptor here comes from a man under 40 in good health.

The rearrangement uses TRBV5-5 and TRBJ2-7; 8 nucleotides line up with TRBD1. Germline CDR1 is SGHKS and CDR2 is YYEKEE (reference sequence). The length of the CDR3 is 15 residues. J was trimmed by 3 bases and V by 3 bases; bases with no gene match: 8. CDR3 loop: CASSSHPDRDYEQYF. The CDR3 nucleotides are TGTGCCAGCAGCTCCCACCCGGACAGGGACTACGAGCAGTACTTC.

The chain is built from TRBV27 and TRBJ1-2; 7 bases are a match to TRBD1. Unmatched junction bases numbered 14, after V lost 8 bases and J lost 8 bases. This CDR3 is 14 amino acids long. Germline CDR1 MNHEY, CDR2 SMNVEV (reference sequence). The CDR3 DNA follows: TGTGCCAGCTGTCCGGGACAGTCTTTTGGAGGCTACACCTTC. Protein sequence: CASCPGQSFGGYTF.

The CDR3 is CASSRGTRSDEQFF. Here the CDR3 DNA reads TGCGCCAGCAGCCGAGGGACTAGGTCTGATGAGCAGTTCTTC. V usage is TRBV4-3 and J usage is TRBJ2-1; 8 nucleotides agree with TRBD2. Trimming took 4 bases from V and 8 from J; bases not matched to a gene: 7. The CDR3 runs to 14 residues. Germline V gene sequence: CDR1 LGHNA, CDR2 YSLEER.

The chain uses TRBV5-1 and TRBJ2-1, with 12 nucleotides matching TRBD2. From germline, CDR1 is SGHRS and CDR2 YFSETQ. This CDR3 spans 16 amino acids. The V segment lost 0 bases and the J segment 4 bases; nucleotides outside the gene matches: 2. CDR3 protein: CASSLALAGGYNEQFF. CDR3 coding DNA: TGCGCCAGCAGCTTGGCCCTAGCGGGAGGGTACAATGAGCAGTTCTTC.

The chain carries TRBV15 and TRBJ2-7; D unresolved. CDR3 length: 14 residues. Looked up from germline, CDR1 is LNHNV and CDR2 is YYDKDF (reference sequence). Trimming stripped 4 bases from V and 0 bases from J, with 10 bases between. For the CDR3, the DNA is TGTGCCACCAGCATACTACCTTACTCCTACGAGCAGTACTTC. Encoded protein: CATSILPYSYEQYF. Drawing the rest from reference TRBV15 and TRBJ2-7, the complete variable domain is DAMVIQNPRYQVTQFGKPVTLSCSQTLNHNVMYWYQQKSSQAPKLLFHYYDKDFNNEADTPDNFQSRRPNTSFCFLDIRSPGLGDTAMYLCATSILPYSYEQYFGPGTRLTVT.

The chain combines TRBV7-9 with TRBJ1-5, with D possibly matching TRBD1 (5 bases). CDR1 is SEHNR, CDR2 FQNEAQ, per germline (reference sequence). This CDR3 comprises 14 residues. The V end was cut by 5 bases, the J end by 4 bases, with 12 bases between. CDR3 sequence reads: CASSRGGPNQPQHF. CDR3 coding DNA: TGTGCCAGCAGCAGGGGAGGGCCTAATCAGCCCCAGCATTTT.

This chain joins TRBV29-1 and TRBJ1-1, with D maybe TRBD1 (5 bases). Germline assignment: CDR1 SQVTM and CDR2 ANQGSEA. This CDR3 is 13 amino acids long. The V and J ends lost 6 bases and 1 base respectively, with 12 bases between them. Here the CDR3 reads CSVGGHTNTEAFF. CDR3 nucleotides: TGCAGCGTAGGAGGACACACGAACACTGAAGCTTTCTTT.

The chain couples TRBV7-6 to TRBJ1-1; 8 nucleotides match TRBD1. The CDR3 spans 13 residues. Germline loops: CDR1 SGHVS, CDR2 FNYEAQ. V lost 3 bases and J lost 5; bases outside the gene matches: 2. CDR3 sequence reads: CASSFRQGTEAFF. The CDR3 bases are TGTGCCAGCAGCTTTCGACAGGGGACTGAAGCTTTCTTT.

CDR3 region: CASSESVDSTHLEAFF. CDR3 coding DNA: TGCGCCAGCAGTGAGTCTGTAGACAGCACCCACCTTGAAGCTTTCTTT. The chain joins TRBV10-1 to TRBJ1-1; weak D call: TRBD1 (5 bases). CDR1 is WNHNN, CDR2 SYGVQD, per germline (reference sequence). V was cut by 0 bases and J by 7 bases, with 18 bases left in between. The length of the CDR3 is 16 residues.

The chain employs TRBV6-5 and TRBJ2-7; 9 bases map to TRBD1. CDR3 length: 13 amino acids. Unmatched junction bases numbered 6, after V lost 5 bases and J lost 7 bases. The germline V gene encodes CDR1 MNHEY and CDR2 SVGAGI. The CDR3 sequence is CASSRTGVEEQYF. CDR3 in DNA: TGTGCCAGCAGTAGGACAGGGGTCGAGGAGCAGTACTTC.

This chain connects TRBV19 to TRBJ2-2; D is possibly TRBD1 (5 bases). CDR1 is LNHDA, CDR2 SQIVND, per germline (reference sequence). V was clipped by 4 bases and J by 0 bases, with 15 bases between them. The CDR3 extends over 17 amino acids. CDR3 residues: CASSTGRPRANTGELFF. The CDR3 DNA follows: TGTGCCAGTAGTACAGGGCGGCCACGCGCGAACACCGGGGAGCTGTTTTTT.

On this clone: In the same sample, other DNA sequences code for this CDR3. V and J are TRBV6-5 and TRBJ1-1, with unresolved D. The CDR3 is 14 residues long. CDR1 MNHEY and CDR2 SVGAGI come from the germline V gene. Trimming pared 0 bases from V and 1 base from J, leaving 6 bases between. The CDR3 sequence is CASSYSAENTEAFF. Here the CDR3 DNA reads TGTGCCAGCAGTTACTCAGCCGAGAACACTGAAGCTTTCTTT.